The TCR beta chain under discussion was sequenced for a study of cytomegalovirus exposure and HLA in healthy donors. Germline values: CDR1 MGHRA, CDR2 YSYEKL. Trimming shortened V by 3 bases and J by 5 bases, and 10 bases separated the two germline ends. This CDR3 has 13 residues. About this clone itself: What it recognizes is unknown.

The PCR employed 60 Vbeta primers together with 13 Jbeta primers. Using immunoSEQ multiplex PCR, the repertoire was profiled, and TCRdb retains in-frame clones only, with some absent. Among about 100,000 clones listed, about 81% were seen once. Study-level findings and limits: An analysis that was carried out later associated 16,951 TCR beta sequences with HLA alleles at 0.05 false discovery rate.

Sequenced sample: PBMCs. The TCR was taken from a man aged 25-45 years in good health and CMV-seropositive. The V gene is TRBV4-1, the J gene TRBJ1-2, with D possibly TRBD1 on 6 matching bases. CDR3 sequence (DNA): TGCGCCAGCAGCCAGTCTACAGGGTATGGCTACACCTTC. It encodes CASSQSTGYGYTF.